Shown below are 21 T cell receptor beta chains from a single sample sequenced in a study of blood T cell repertoires in COVID-19. Sequencing was performed with immunoSEQ multiplex PCR; in TCRdb, only in-frame clones are kept and a portion is missing. The sample has more than 250,000 clones, around 80% seen once. Sequenced: peripheral blood. The origin of the receptors is a woman aged 50 to 65 with acute or convalescent COVID-19.

V and J are TRBV19 and TRBJ1-3; D gene ambiguous. Germline-derived CDR1 and CDR2 are LNHDA and SQIVND (reference sequence). The V and J ends lost 5 bases and 0 bases respectively, with 11 bases between them. The CDR3 contains 15 residues. The CDR3 nucleotides read TGTGCCAGTAGTCCTAGGCGGATCTCTGGAAACACCATATATTTT. Amino acid sequence: CASSPRRISGNTIYF.

This clone came up a few times. The chain uses TRBV5-4 and TRBJ2-7, with 9 bases identical to TRBD2. From germline, CDR1 is SGHNT and CDR2 YYREEE (reference sequence). The CDR3 contains 13 residues. The J segment lost 7 bases and the V segment lost 3 bases, leaving 5 bases of the junction unmatched. The DNA for the CDR3 is TGTGCCAGCAGCTCCGGACTAGCGAGGGAGCAGTACTTC. Its protein product is CASSSGLAREQYF.

CDR3 amino acids: CASLRDMNTEAFF. In DNA, the CDR3 is TGTGCCAGCCTCAGGGATATGAACACTGAAGCTTTCTTT. The J gene is TRBJ1-1, the V gene TRBV7-9; tentative D call: TRBD1 (5 bases). The V end lost 8 bases, the J end lost 0 bases, and 10 bases lay between the germline ends. This CDR3 is built from 13 residues. Germline V CDR1 and CDR2: SEHNR, FQNEAQ (reference sequence). Together with reference TRBV7-9 and TRBJ1-1, the CDR3 gives the full variable domain: DTGVSQNPRHKITKRGQNVTFRCDPISEHNRLYWYRQTLGQGPEFLTYFQNEAQLEKSRLLSDRFSAERPKGSFSTLEIQRTEQGDSAMYLCASLRDMNTEAFFGQGTRLTVV.

The genes are TRBV6-5 and TRBJ2-3, with 13 bases fitting TRBD2. CDR1 MNHEY and CDR2 SVGAGI come from the germline V gene. The CDR3 contains 15 residues. Trimming cost V 6 bases and J 6 bases; bases outside gene matches: 6. As DNA, the CDR3 is TGTGCCAGCAGCCACACTAGCGGGGGGGCTGATACGCAGTATTTT. Encoded protein: CASSHTSGGADTQYF.

In its sample, this clone was seen once. V usage is TRBV2 and J usage is TRBJ1-1; D may be TRBD1 (6 bases). This CDR3 contains 16 residues. Germline V gene lookup returns CDR1 SNHLY and CDR2 FYNNEI. Trimming cost V 6 bases and J 2 bases, with 19 bases left between them. In DNA, the CDR3 is TGTGCCAGCAGAGGGTCCGGACAGAAGTTTAACACTGAAGCTTTCTTT. Translating gives CASRGSGQKFNTEAFF.

The V gene is TRBV7-4, the J gene TRBJ2-7; 8 bases line up with TRBD1. With 5 bases clipped from V and 4 bases from J, the junction kept 7 bases outside the gene matches. This CDR3 region has 14 residues. The germline V gene has CDR1 SGHVT and CDR2 SQSDAQ. Written as DNA, the CDR3 is TGTGCCAGCAGCCGGACAGGGTCTAAGTACGAGCAGTACGTC. Protein: CASSRTGSKYEQYV.

The chain combines TRBV5-6 with TRBJ2-2; D is unclear. V lost 4 bases and J 5 bases, leaving 15 bases between the germline ends. Germline loops: CDR1 SGHDT, CDR2 YYEEEE. The CDR3 length is 15 residues. The CDR3: CASSRLGVQTGELFF. The CDR3, as DNA: TGTGCCAGCAGCCGGCTAGGAGTCCAGACCGGGGAGCTGTTTTTT.

V and J are TRBV5-6 and TRBJ2-7, with 11 bases lining up with TRBD2. CDR1 is SGHDT and CDR2 is YYEEEE in the germline V gene. The CDR3 runs to 16 residues. The V and J ends lost 1 base and 2 bases, in that order; junction bases with no gene match: 5. The CDR3 nucleotides are TGTGCCAGCAGCTTGTCCGGGACTAGCGGCGCCTACGAGCAGTACTTC. Residues: CASSLSGTSGAYEQYF.

The chain joins TRBV23-1 to TRBJ2-2, with TRBD1 matching 7 bases. TRBV23-1 is known as an ORF, though its function is uncertain. The CDR3 sequence is 17 residues long. V lost 0 bases and J lost 4; bases outside the gene matches: 8. CDR3: CASSQSWTGRVTGELFF. The CDR3, as DNA: TGCGCCAGCAGTCAATCGTGGACAGGTCGAGTCACCGGGGAGCTGTTTTTT.

The gene calls are TRBV24-1 and TRBJ2-3, with D uncertain. Trimming shortened V by 0 bases and J by 0 bases, and 6 bases separated the two germline ends. CDR1 and CDR2 from the germline V gene are KGHDR and SFDVKD. The CDR3 contains 15 residues. The CDR3 DNA follows: TGTGCCACCAGTGATTTGGGTCGGAGCACAGATACGCAGTATTTT. As protein: CATSDLGRSTDTQYF.

The genes are TRBV11-2 and TRBJ1-1, with D possibly matching TRBD1 (6 bases). Trimming left V 7 bases short and J 0 bases short, with 12 bases between. The CDR3 spans 14 residues. Looked up from germline, CDR1 is SGHAT and CDR2 is FQNNGV. The CDR3 reads CASTPGQMNTEAFF. Written as DNA, the CDR3 is TGTGCCAGCACCCCCGGACAGATGAACACTGAAGCTTTCTTT.

The chain links TRBV6-5 to TRBJ1-6, with 8 bases identical to TRBD1. CDR3 length: 14 amino acids. Losses at the gene ends were 6 bases for V and 7 bases for J; bases not matched to a gene: 5. Looked up from germline, CDR1 is MNHEY and CDR2 is SVGAGI. CDR3 residues: CASRTGTGNSPLHF. CDR3 DNA: TGTGCCAGCAGGACCGGGACAGGAAATTCACCCCTCCACTTT.

This clone was counted a single time. This chain joins TRBV12-3 or TRBV12-4 and TRBJ1-1; D is unclear. This CDR3 contains 13 residues. V was cut by 5 bases and J by 3 bases, with 10 bases left in between. CDR3 in amino acids: CASSHRVDTEAFF. The CDR3 DNA is TGTGCCAGCAGTCACCGGGTGGACACTGAAGCTTTCTTT.

This clone appeared a few times. The V call is TRBV3-1 (or the pseudogene TRBV3-2), the J call TRBJ2-2; D might be TRBD1 (6 bases). The V end was cut by 3 bases, the J end by 5 bases, with 16 bases between. The germline CDR1 and CDR2 sequences are LGHDT and YNNKEL (reference sequence). The CDR3 has 16 residues. The DNA for the CDR3 is TGTGCCAGCAGCCAGGGGGCAGGTGGAAATACCGGGGAGCTGTTTTTT. Translating it yields CASSQGAGGNTGELFF.

The chain joins TRBV6-6 to TRBJ2-7; D might be TRBD2 (5 bases). Trimming removed 2 bases from V and 3 bases from J, with 8 bases in between. The CDR3 loop spans 13 amino acids. Germline-derived CDR1 and CDR2 are MNHNY and SVGAGI (reference sequence). The CDR3 DNA follows: TGTGCCAGCAGTTACGAGGGTTTCTACGAGCAGTACGTC. This gives the protein CASSYEGFYEQYV.

This rearrangement joins TRBV5-1 to TRBJ2-7; 7 positions agree with TRBD2. There are 16 residues in the CDR3. Germline V gene lookup returns CDR1 SGHRS and CDR2 YFSETQ. V shed 0 bases and J 3 bases; nucleotides not matched to a gene: 9. CDR3 amino acids: CASSLDGGGSLYEQYF. The CDR3 coding sequence is TGCGCCAGCAGCTTGGATGGCGGGGGATCTCTCTACGAGCAGTACTTC.

The J gene is TRBJ2-4, the V gene TRBV15; TRBD2 aligns across 8 bases. Trimming at V came to 0 bases and at J to 9 bases, leaving 7 bases not matched to a gene. This CDR3 region has 15 residues. Germline CDR1 LNHNV, CDR2 YYDKDF (reference sequence). The CDR3 spells CATSRDREGVSIQYF. In DNA, the CDR3 is TGTGCCACCAGCAGAGATCGGGAGGGAGTCAGCATTCAGTACTTC. Complete variable domain (other parts from reference TRBV15 and TRBJ2-4): DAMVIQNPRYQVTQFGKPVTLSCSQTLNHNVMYWYQQKSSQAPKLLFHYYDKDFNNEADTPDNFQSRRPNTSFCFLDIRSPGLGDTAMYLCATSRDREGVSIQYFGAGTRLSVL.

This chain joins TRBV7-3 and TRBJ1-1; 12 nucleotides match TRBD1. The V gene end was trimmed by 4 bases and the J gene end by 1 base; junction bases not matched to a gene: 4. The CDR3 is made up of 16 amino acids. In germline, CDR1 is SGHTA, CDR2 FQGTGA. CDR3 protein: CASSSEGQGANTEAFF. The CDR3 DNA reads TGTGCCAGCAGCTCTGAGGGACAGGGGGCGAACACTGAAGCTTTCTTT.

This clone came up once. The chain couples TRBV7-6 to TRBJ1-1; D ambiguous. The V and J ends lost 2 bases and 1 base respectively, with 5 bases between them. This CDR3 has 13 residues. The germline CDR1 and CDR2 sequences are SGHVS and FNYEAQ. The CDR3 region has the DNA TGTGCCAGCAGCTTATCAGAGAACACTGAAGCTTTCTTT. It specifies CASSLSENTEAFF.

The rearrangement links TRBV2 to TRBJ1-1; D ambiguous. Germline CDR1 and CDR2: SNHLY and FYNNEI. V shed 7 bases and J shed 3 bases, with 12 bases lying between them. There are 13 residues in the CDR3. The chain's CDR3 is CASMGGKDTEAFF. The DNA for the CDR3 is TGTGCCAGCATGGGCGGGAAAGACACTGAAGCTTTCTTT.

This rearrangement joins TRBV29-1 to TRBJ2-3; TRBD2 agrees at 8 bases. CDR1 is SQVTM and CDR2 is ANQGSEA in the germline V gene. The ends lost 4 bases at V and 2 bases at J; junction bases unmatched: 5. CDR3 length equals 14 residues. CDR3 residues: CSVATGGPTDTQYF. CDR3 nucleotide sequence: TGCAGCGTTGCTACGGGAGGGCCCACAGATACGCAGTATTTT.